This T cell receptor beta chain was sequenced during a study of T cells in Graves' hyperthyroidism and ophthalmopathy. Study-wide results and caveats: Stable hyperthyroidism and ophthalmopathy were separated using 13 V-J signatures. Most clonotypes that expanded in the thyroid above 0.001 also showed up in blood.

Orbital computed tomography, thyroid ultrasound, serum thyroxine and TRAb, and clinical symptoms together informed the diagnoses. The authors obtained PBMCs from roughly 9.7 ml of fresh peripheral blood. V lost 6 bases to trimming and J lost 3 bases; unmatched junction nucleotides: 4. The germline V gene encodes CDR1 SGHTA and CDR2 FQGNSA. The CDR3 has 13 amino acids. RNA transcripts yielded amplified TCR beta CDR3 regions. HTBI primers were employed in a first-round RT-PCR of the TCR CDR3. TCRdb analysed the multiplex PCR reads with MiXCR anew, one entry per CDR3 protein. Of approximately 24,000 distinct CDR3 sequences listed, around 50% are singletons. This clonotype appeared a few times. What it recognizes is unknown.

The sample taken for sequencing was blood. The genes are TRBV7-2 and TRBJ1-1, with TRBD1 matching 7 bases. The clonotype originates from a woman aged 40-49 years with Graves' hyperthyroidism that later progressed to Graves' ophthalmopathy. CDR3 DNA: TGTGCCAGCAGTCCTGACAGGGACACTGAAGCTTTCTTT. This translates into CASSPDRDTEAFF.